This T cell receptor beta chain appears in the sequencing data of a study of cytomegalovirus exposure and HLA in healthy donors. Findings and limits, study-wide: Later analysis identified several of the most significant clusters that appeared linked to common viral pathogens.

As concerns this clone: Its specificity is not known.

The PCR used 60 Vbeta and 13 Jbeta primers. Clones were read by immunoSEQ multiplex PCR, and TCRdb kept only the in-frame ones, dropping some. In the table there are about 94,000 clones, around 74% of which are singletons. Per the germline V gene, CDR1 is LGHNA and CDR2 is YNFKEQ. V trimming: 0 bases; J trimming: 4 bases; junction bases outside the gene matches: 5. The CDR3 totals 16 residues. The sample was PBMCs. This clonotype originated in a man aged 40-50 years in good health and CMV-seropositive. The gene calls are TRBV4-2 and TRBJ1-3; 8 bases align to TRBD1. The CDR3 nucleotides are TGTGCCAGCAGCCAAGACCCCGGGACAGGAGGAAACACCATATATTTT. It encodes CASSQDPGTGGNTIYF.